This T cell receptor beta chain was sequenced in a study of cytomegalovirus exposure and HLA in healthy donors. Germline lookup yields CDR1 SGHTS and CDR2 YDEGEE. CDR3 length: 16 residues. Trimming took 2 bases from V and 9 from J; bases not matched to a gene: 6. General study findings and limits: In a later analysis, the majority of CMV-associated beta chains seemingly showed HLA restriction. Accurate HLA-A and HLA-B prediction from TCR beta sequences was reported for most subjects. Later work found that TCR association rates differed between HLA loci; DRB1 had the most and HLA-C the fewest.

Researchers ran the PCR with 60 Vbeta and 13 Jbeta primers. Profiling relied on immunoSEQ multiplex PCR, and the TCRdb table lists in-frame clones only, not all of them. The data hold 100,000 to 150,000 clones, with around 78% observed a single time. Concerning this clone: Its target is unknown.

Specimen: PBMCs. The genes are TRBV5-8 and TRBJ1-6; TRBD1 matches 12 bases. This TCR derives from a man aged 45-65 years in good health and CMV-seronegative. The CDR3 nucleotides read TGTGCCAGCAGCTTAGGGACAGGGGGCTTTAGTTCACCCCTCCACTTT. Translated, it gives CASSLGTGGFSSPLHF. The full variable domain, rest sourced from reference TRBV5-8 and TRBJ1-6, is EAGVTQSPTHLIKTRGQQATLRCSPISGHTSVYWYQQALGLGLQFLLWYDEGEERNRGNFPPRFSGRQFPNYSSELNVNALELEDSALYLCASSLGTGGFSSPLHFGNGTRLTVT.